This passage covers 9 T cell receptor beta chains from one sample sequenced in a study of cytomegalovirus exposure and HLA in healthy donors. Researchers ran the PCR with 60 Vbeta and 13 Jbeta primers. Measured with immunoSEQ multiplex PCR; TCRdb has only the in-frame clones, and not every one. The profile covers about 190,000 clones, with about 83% appearing a single time and over 1.5% taken by the ten largest. The specimen was PBMCs. These receptors were obtained from a man aged 40-50 years in good health and CMV-seropositive.

V gene TRBV28 combines with J gene TRBJ2-7; a possible D gene is TRBD1 (5 bases). Looked up from germline, CDR1 is MDHEN and CDR2 is SYDVKM. The length of the CDR3 is 12 residues. V lost 3 bases and J lost 4, with 7 bases in between. For the CDR3, the DNA is TGTGCCAGCAGTTTGACAGTATACGAGCAGTACTTC. Translated: CASSLTVYEQYF. The variable domain in full, with the rest retrieved from reference TRBV28 and TRBJ2-7, is DVKVTQSSRYLVKRTGEKVFLECVQDMDHENMFWYRQDPGLGLRLIYFSYDVKMKEKGDIPEGYSVSREKKERFSLILESASTNQTSMYLCASSLTVYEQYFGPGTRLTVT.

The gene calls are TRBV21-1 and TRBJ1-1; TRBD1 reflects the table's D call only, with no check against the DNA. TRBV21-1 is a documented pseudogene. The CDR3 runs to 15 residues. CDR3 amino acids: CASRGKPGQRTEAFF. As DNA, the CDR3 is TGTGCCAGCAGAGGAAAACCGGGACAGAGGACTGAAGCTTTCTTT.

The chain couples TRBV1 to TRBJ2-5; the table's D call of TRBD2 was not tested on the DNA. TRBV1 is tagged as a pseudogene. The CDR3 length is 18 residues. The CDR3 reads CTSSQNFRGLAGEETQYF. DNA of the CDR3: TGCACCAGCAGCCAAAATTTCCGCGGACTAGCGGGAGAAGAGACCCAGTACTTC.

The chain couples TRBV28 to TRBJ1-2, with 10 positions matching TRBD1. Germline V gene sequence: CDR1 MDHEN, CDR2 SYDVKM. V lost 5 bases to trimming and J lost 4 bases; unmatched junction nucleotides: 4. This CDR3 comprises 14 residues. The CDR3 here is CASSTGTGVYGYTF. CDR3 DNA: TGTGCCAGCAGTACCGGGACAGGGGTCTATGGCTACACCTTC.

The genes are TRBV11-2 and TRBJ2-7; TRBD2 agrees at 11 bases. The germline V gene has CDR1 SGHAT and CDR2 FQNNGV. There are 15 residues in the CDR3. V shed 2 bases and J 3 bases; nucleotides not matched to a gene: 3. CDR3 protein: CASSLLTSGNYEQYF. Here the CDR3 DNA reads TGTGCCAGCAGCTTATTGACTAGCGGGAACTACGAGCAGTACTTC.

The genes are TRBV11-1 and TRBJ2-3; D is perhaps TRBD1 (6 bases). V lost 6 bases and J 3 bases, leaving 16 bases between the germline ends. Germline values: CDR1 SGHAT, CDR2 FQDESV (reference sequence). The CDR3 is 15 residues long. The CDR3 bases are TGTGCCAGCAGGAAAACAGGGTTTTCGACAGATACGCAGTATTTT. This encodes CASRKTGFSTDTQYF. The variable domain in full, completed from reference TRBV11-1 and TRBJ2-3, reads EAEVAQSPRYKITEKSQAVAFWCDPISGHATLYWYRQILGQGPELLVQFQDESVVDDSQLPKDRFSAERLKGVDSTLKIQPAELGDSAMYLCASRKTGFSTDTQYFGPGTRLTVL.

The rearrangement joins TRBV6-5 to TRBJ1-1; D is unresolved. V lost 2 bases to trimming and J lost 1 base, with 11 bases between them. This CDR3 contains 15 residues. The germline CDR1 and CDR2 sequences are MNHEY and SVGAGI. In DNA, the CDR3 is TGTGCCAGCAGTTACAGTATTGCAGGGAACACTGAAGCTTTCTTT. This translates into CASSYSIAGNTEAFF.

The V call is TRBV29-1, the J call TRBJ1-2; 11 bases fit TRBD1. CDR3 length equals 13 residues. The V and J ends lost 6 bases and 8 bases, in that order; junction bases with no gene match: 8. The germline CDR1 and CDR2 sequences are SQVTM and ANQGSEA. The CDR3 region has the DNA TGCAGCGTCTCTGGACAGGGGGCGGGAGGCTACACCTTC. Its protein product is CSVSGQGAGGYTF.

V usage is TRBV11-2 and J usage is TRBJ2-7; weak D call: TRBD1 (5 bases). Per the germline V gene, CDR1 is SGHAT and CDR2 is FQNNGV. CDR3 size: 15 residues. V was trimmed by 5 bases and J by 3 bases, leaving 17 bases between them. The DNA of the CDR3 is TGTGCCAGCAGCACCTCAGGGCTAGGGTACTACGAGCAGTACTTC. Protein: CASSTSGLGYYEQYF.